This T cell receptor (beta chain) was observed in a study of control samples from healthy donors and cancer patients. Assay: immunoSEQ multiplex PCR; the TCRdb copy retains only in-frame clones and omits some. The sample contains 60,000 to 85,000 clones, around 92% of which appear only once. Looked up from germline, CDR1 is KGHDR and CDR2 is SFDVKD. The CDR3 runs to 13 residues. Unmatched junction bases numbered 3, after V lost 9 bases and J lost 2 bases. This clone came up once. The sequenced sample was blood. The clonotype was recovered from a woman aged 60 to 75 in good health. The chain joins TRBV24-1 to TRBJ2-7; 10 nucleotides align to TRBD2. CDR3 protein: CATGTSDTYEQYF. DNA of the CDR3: TGTGCCACCGGGACTAGCGACACCTACGAGCAGTACTTC.